This is a list of T cell receptor beta chains from one sample in a study of T cell responses to AZD1222 COVID-19 vaccine. Produced via immunoSEQ multiplex PCR; TCRdb's table is partial and in-frame only. Altogether roughly 96,000 clones are present, 80% to 90% being singletons, with the ten largest covering 1.5% to 2%. The sample was peripheral blood, taken on day 0 of AZD1222 vaccination. These receptors were obtained from an adult in good health. Both conserved end residues are part of each CDR3. The D gene is left open where the match is weak. Clone size is given for some rows only: seen once, a few or many times, or a class if the clone is expanded.

TRBJ1-1,TRBV5-4,.,once,TGTGCCAGCAGCACACCTGGCGGGAACACTGAAGCTTTCTTT,CASSTPGGNTEAFF
TRBJ1-2,TRBV28,TRBD1,.,TGTGCCAGCACCCGACAGGGCCGGGATGGCTACACCTTC,CASTRQGRDGYTF
TRBJ1-1,TRBV5-1,TRBD1,.,TGCGCCAGCAGAACTATGCCGGGACAGGGGCTTGAAGCTTTCTTT,CASRTMPGQGLEAFF
TRBJ1-1,TRBV6-6,.,few,TGTGCCAGCAGCCCCGGTGGTGGGGGGTTGGAGGCTTTCTTT,CASSPGGGGLEAFF
TRBJ1-2,TRBV3-1/TRBV3-2,.,.,TGTGCCAGCAGCCATACAGATTCAGGCTACACCTTC,CASSHTDSGYTF
TRBJ2-3,TRBV3-1/TRBV3-2,TRBD2,.,TGTGCCAGCAGCCAAGGCAAGGGGAGGGCAGATACGCAGTATTTT,CASSQGKGRADTQYF
TRBJ1-2,TRBV3-1/TRBV3-2,TRBD1,few,TGTGCCAGCAGCCATTTCGGGACAGCCGGAACCTTTTATGGCTACACCTTC,CASSHFGTAGTFYGYTF
TRBJ2-7,TRBV7-2,TRBD2,.,TGTGCCAGCAACGTAGCGGGGGGCTCCTACGAGCAGTACTTC,CASNVAGGSYEQYF
TRBJ1-5,TRBV2,.,.,TGTGCCAGCAGTGACCGGGGAAATCAGCCCCAGCATTTT,CASSDRGNQPQHF
TRBJ1-2,TRBV2,.,.,TGTGCCAGCAGTGAAGCGCGCACACTATCCTCGTACACCTTC,CASSEARTLSSYTF
TRBJ1-1,TRBV2,.,.,TGTGCCAGCAACCAACAGGGTCCAGGTAGCACTGAAGCTTTCTTT,CASNQQGPGSTEAFF
TRBJ1-3,TRBV10-3,.,.,TGTGCCATCAGTGAGTCGAGAGAAAACACCATATATTTT,CAISESRENTIYF
TRBJ1-2,TRBV19,.,.,TGTGCCAGTAGTATTTCTCTGGTTGTGCTCTATGGCTACACCTTC,CASSISLVVLYGYTF